The following is a T cell receptor beta chain sequence with its context. Antigen specificity is unknown. This table comes from immunoSEQ multiplex PCR, and its TCRdb copy is limited to in-frame clones, with some not included. The sample records 100,000 to 150,000 clones, about 89% being singletons. The data originate from a study of T cell responses to AZD1222 COVID-19 vaccine. General study findings and limits: It should be noted that donors were predominantly white British and more often female, and clonal diversity was possibly underestimated.

The V gene end was trimmed by 0 bases and the J gene end by 3 bases; junction bases not matched to a gene: 8. The CDR3 extends over 16 amino acids. Germline assignment: CDR1 SGHKS and CDR2 YYEKEE (reference sequence). V usage is TRBV5-5 and J usage is TRBJ1-1; 7 bases line up with TRBD1. The material was peripheral blood, obtained on day 0 of AZD1222 vaccination. The source is an adult in good health. Here the CDR3 DNA reads TGTGCCAGCAGCTTGGTTGACAGGGTTACCCACACTGAAGCTTTCTTT. Amino acids: CASSLVDRVTHTEAFF.